This T cell receptor (beta chain) was recovered during a study of post-analysis software for immune sequencing data. Study-level points and caveats: Controls had lower frequencies than patients of about 5 TRBV segments, which included TRBV5-6, TRBV5-1 and TRBV20-1.

The library was made from cDNA and included unique molecular identifiers. TCRdb re-called the PCR reads through MiXCR, storing one row per CDR3 protein. The sample shows hundreds of thousands of distinct CDR3 sequences, around 60% of them seen only once. This CDR3 comprises 15 residues. Germline V gene sequence: CDR1 SGHRS, CDR2 YFSETQ. Between the trimmed V and J ends, which lost 0 bases and 2 bases, there was a span of 11 bases. This clonotype was recorded a few times. The antigen is undetermined. V gene TRBV5-1 combines with J gene TRBJ2-5, with D perhaps given as TRBD1 or TRBD2 (5 bases each). The clonotype comes from a girl under 10 years old with multiple sclerosis. The source material was blood. In DNA form, the CDR3 reads TGCGCCAGCAGCTTGGAACCGGGACCTCAAGAGACCCAGTACTTC. Its protein is CASSLEPGPQETQYF.